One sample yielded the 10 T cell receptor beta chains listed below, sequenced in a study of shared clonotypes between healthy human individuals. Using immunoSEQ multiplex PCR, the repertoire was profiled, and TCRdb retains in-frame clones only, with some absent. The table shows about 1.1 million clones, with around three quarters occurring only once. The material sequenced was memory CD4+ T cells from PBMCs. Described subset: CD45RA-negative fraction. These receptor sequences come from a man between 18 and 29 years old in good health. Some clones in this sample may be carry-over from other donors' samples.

CDR3 DNA sequence: TGTGCCAGCAGTCCCCAGGGACCTCCGGGAGAGACCCAGTACTTC. As protein: CASSPQGPPGETQYF. The rearrangement links TRBV28 to TRBJ2-5; D may be TRBD1 or TRBD2 (5 bases each). The germline gives CDR1 MDHEN, CDR2 SYDVKM. The CDR3 runs to 15 residues. The ends were cut back, 5 bases at V and 4 bases at J, with 17 bases in the middle.

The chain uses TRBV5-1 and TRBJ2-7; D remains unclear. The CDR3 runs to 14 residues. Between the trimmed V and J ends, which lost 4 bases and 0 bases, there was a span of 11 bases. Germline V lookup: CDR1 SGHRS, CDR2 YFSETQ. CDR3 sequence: CASSPRVRSYEQYF. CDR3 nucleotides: TGCGCCAGCAGCCCCCGGGTCCGCTCCTACGAGCAGTACTTC.

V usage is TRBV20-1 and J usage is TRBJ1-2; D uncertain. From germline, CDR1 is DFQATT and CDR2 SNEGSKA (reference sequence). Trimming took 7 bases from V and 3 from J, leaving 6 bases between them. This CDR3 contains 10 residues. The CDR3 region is CSGTDYGYTF. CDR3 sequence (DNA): TGCAGTGGAACAGACTATGGCTACACCTTC.

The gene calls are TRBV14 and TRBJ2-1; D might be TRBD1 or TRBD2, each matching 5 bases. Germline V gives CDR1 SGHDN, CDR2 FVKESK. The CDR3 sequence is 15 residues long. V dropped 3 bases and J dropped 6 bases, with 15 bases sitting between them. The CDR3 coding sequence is TGTGCCAGCAGCCACAGGGAGACCTACGGCAATGAGCAGTTCTTC. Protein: CASSHRETYGNEQFF.

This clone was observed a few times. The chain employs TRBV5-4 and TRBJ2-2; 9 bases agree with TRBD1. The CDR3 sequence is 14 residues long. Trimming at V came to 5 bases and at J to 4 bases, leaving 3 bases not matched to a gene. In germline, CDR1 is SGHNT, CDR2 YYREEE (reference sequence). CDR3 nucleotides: TGTGCCAGCAGAACGGACAGGGGCACCGGGGAGCTGTTTTTT. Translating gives CASRTDRGTGELFF.

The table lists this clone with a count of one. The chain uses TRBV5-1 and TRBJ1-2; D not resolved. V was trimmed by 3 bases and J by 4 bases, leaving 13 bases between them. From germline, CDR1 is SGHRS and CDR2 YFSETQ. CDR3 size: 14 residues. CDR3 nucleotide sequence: TGCGCCAGCAGCTCCCCCGGTGGTGGCTATGGCTACACCTTC. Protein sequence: CASSSPGGGYGYTF.

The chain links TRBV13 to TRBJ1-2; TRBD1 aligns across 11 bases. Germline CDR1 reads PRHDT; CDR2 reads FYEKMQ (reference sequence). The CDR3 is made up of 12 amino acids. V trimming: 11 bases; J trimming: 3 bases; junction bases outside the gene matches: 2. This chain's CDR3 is CAGGQGDYGYTF. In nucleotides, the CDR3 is TGTGCCGGGGGACAGGGGGACTATGGCTACACCTTC.

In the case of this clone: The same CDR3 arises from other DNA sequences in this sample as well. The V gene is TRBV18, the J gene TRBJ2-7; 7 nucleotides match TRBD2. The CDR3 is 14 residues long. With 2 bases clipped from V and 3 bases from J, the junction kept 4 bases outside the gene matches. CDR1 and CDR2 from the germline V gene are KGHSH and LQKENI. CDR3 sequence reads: CASSPGRGDYEQYF. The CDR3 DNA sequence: TGTGCCAGCTCACCAGGGAGGGGTGACTACGAGCAGTACTTC.

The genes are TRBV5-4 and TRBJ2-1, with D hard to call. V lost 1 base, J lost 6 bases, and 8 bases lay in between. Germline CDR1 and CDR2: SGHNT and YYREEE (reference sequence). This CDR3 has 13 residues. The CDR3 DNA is TGTGCCAGCAGCTTGCAGGCGTCCAATGAGCAGTTCTTC. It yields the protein CASSLQASNEQFF.

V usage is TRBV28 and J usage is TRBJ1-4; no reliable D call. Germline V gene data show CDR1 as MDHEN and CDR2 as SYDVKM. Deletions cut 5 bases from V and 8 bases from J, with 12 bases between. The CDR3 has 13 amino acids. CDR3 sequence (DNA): TGTGCCAGCAGTCCCCCGGTGAAGGAAAAACTGTTTTTT. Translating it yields CASSPPVKEKLFF.